This T cell receptor (beta chain) was obtained from a study of control samples from healthy donors and cancer patients. Sequencing used immunoSEQ multiplex PCR; TCRdb keeps in-frame clones, though not all of them. The data show 150,000 to 200,000 clones, with around 88% seen just once and roughly 5.3% held by the top ten. Germline V gives CDR1 SGDLS, CDR2 YYNGEE. Germline trimming cut 3 bases from V and 4 bases from J; bases unmatched to any gene: 8. CDR3 length: 17 amino acids. The J gene is TRBJ2-2, the V gene TRBV9; 11 nucleotides line up with TRBD2. Sequencing was carried out using blood. The receptor was isolated from a woman younger than 45 in good health. CDR3 amino acids: CASSGRETSGITGELFF. Here the CDR3 DNA reads TGTGCCAGCAGCGGAAGGGAGACTAGCGGGATCACCGGGGAGCTGTTTTTT. Looking up the rest from reference TRBV9 and TRBJ2-2 gives the full variable domain: DSGVTQTPKHLITATGQRVTLRCSPRSGDLSVYWYQQSLDQGLQFLIQYYNGEERAKGNILERFSAQQFPDLHSELNLSSLELGDSALYFCASSGRETSGITGELFFGEGSRLTVL.